This is a list of T cell receptor beta chains from one sample in a study of human T cells and chemical hapten exposure. TCRdb redid the calling of the RACE reads with MiXCR, one entry per CDR3 protein. The repertoire holds 300,000 to 450,000 distinct CDR3 sequences, with approximately 5.8% as singletons. The source material was whole blood, sampled in connection with sensitization to the hapten diphenylcyclopropenone (DPC). These receptors originate from a woman aged 18-35 years with alopecia areata. Some clones in this sample may be carry-over from other donors' samples. CDR3s include the opening cysteine and the closing phenylalanine or tryptophan. A D gene is named only where the DNA matches it firmly. A row's size may be missing; if present it is once, few, many or a size class.

>many|TRBV7-2|TRBJ2-6|-
TGTGCCAGCAGCACGCGACAGGAAATAATCTCTGGGGCCAACGTCCTGACTTTC
CASSTRQEIISGANVLTF
>few|TRBV6-5|TRBJ2-5|TRBD2
TGTGCCGTGGGGGGCGGGGGGCCCCAAGAGACCCAGTACTTC
CAVGGGGPQETQYF
>many|TRBV11-2|TRBJ2-5|-
TGTGCCAGCAGCTCGCGCGATCTCGAGACCCAGTACTTC
CASSSRDLETQYF
>few|TRBV12-3/TRBV12-4|TRBJ1-1|TRBD1
TGTGCCAGCATGACCGGGACAGGGTGGTTCACTGAAGCTTTCTTT
CASMTGTGWFTEAFF
>-|TRBV7-8|TRBJ2-2|TRBD1
TGTGCCAGCAAGGTGTCAGGGGGCGTAGGAGGCGGGGAGCTGTTTTTT
CASKVSGGVGGGELFF
>many|TRBV7-8|TRBJ1-2|-
TGTGCCAGCAGCGTTTTAGGGGCGCTGGGCTATGGCTACACCTTC
CASSVLGALGYGYTF
>few|TRBV20-1|TRBJ2-3|-
TGCAGTGCGCGAATACGTAGCACAGATACGCAGTATTTT
CSARIRSTDTQYF
>-|TRBV12-5|TRBJ2-7|-
TGTGCTAGTGGTTCGGACATTTCCGAGCAGTACTTC
CASGSDISEQYF
>few|TRBV11-2|TRBJ1-6|-
TGTGCCAGCAGCTTAGTAGGGACCTCCCCGACAATTAATTCACCCCTCCACTTT
CASSLVGTSPTINSPLHF
>many|TRBV13|TRBJ1-2|TRBD1
TGTGCCAGCAGCTCGCTTACAGGGGATGGCTACACCTTC
CASSSLTGDGYTF
>-|TRBV20-1|TRBJ1-4|-
TGCAGTGCTGGAGAAGCAACTTCTAATGAAAAACTGTTTTTT
CSAGEATSNEKLFF
>many|TRBV24-1|TRBJ2-7|-
TGTGCCACCAGTGATTCGCGGGGAAGCTCCTACGAGCAGTACTTC
CATSDSRGSSYEQYF
>few|TRBV6-2/TRBV6-3|TRBJ1-1|TRBD1
TGTGCCAGCAGTCTCGATGGACAGGGGCGGAACACTGAAGCTTTCTTT
CASSLDGQGRNTEAFF
>many|TRBV4-3|TRBJ2-1|-
TGCGCCAGCAGCCAAGATACAGGGACCTACAATGAGCAGTTCTTC
CASSQDTGTYNEQFF
>-|TRBV6-6|TRBJ1-5|TRBD1
TGTGCCAGCAGCTGGGGCCGGGACAGGGGGCGGTTTTATCAGCCCCAGCATTTT
CASSWGRDRGRFYQPQHF
>many|TRBV7-8|TRBJ2-1|TRBD2
TGTGCCAGCAGCTTAGGGCTAGCGGGGAACAATGAGCAGTTCTTC
CASSLGLAGNNEQFF
>many|TRBV12-3/TRBV12-4|TRBJ1-2|TRBD1
TGTGCCAGCAGTTCAGGGGGCGGCTACACCTTC
CASSSGGGYTF
>-|TRBV10-2|TRBJ2-2|-
TGCGCCAGCAGTCTAGGGGGGGTCGAGTCCAACACCGGGGAGCTGTTTTTT
CASSLGGVESNTGELFF
>many|TRBV27|TRBJ2-2|TRBD2
TGTGCCAGCAGTCCACTAGCGGGGGCCCTCACCGGGGAGCTGTTTTTT
CASSPLAGALTGELFF
>few|TRBV10-3|TRBJ2-3|TRBD2
TGTGCCATCAGGAAGACTAGCGGGGGCCCAGATACGCAGTATTTT
CAIRKTSGGPDTQYF
>few|TRBV11-2|TRBJ2-5|TRBD1
TGTGCCAGCAGCTTAGCTCCGGGACAGGGAAGAGAGACCCAGTACTTC
CASSLAPGQGRETQYF
>-|TRBV4-2|TRBJ2-7|-
TGTGCCAGCAGCCAACAACCAACATCCTACGAGCAGTACTTC
CASSQQPTSYEQYF
>-|TRBV12-3/TRBV12-4|TRBJ2-2|TRBD2
TGTGCCAGCTTGACTTCGCTTAGCGGGGGGTTTACCGGGGAGCTGTTTTTT
CASLTSLSGGFTGELFF